These 7 T cell receptor beta chains originate from one sample sequenced in a study of OX40 agonist ivuxolimab in advanced cancers. Sequencing was performed with immunoSEQ multiplex PCR; in TCRdb, only in-frame clones are kept and a portion is missing. This table has around 64,000 clones, almost 85% appearing once. The material sequenced was CD4+ or CD8+ T cells sorted from blood, taken in a trial of the OX40 agonist ivuxolimab. The receptors stem from an adult with an advanced solid tumor such as melanoma, head and neck, liver or kidney cancer.

This clone was found once. The chain uses TRBV6-5 and TRBJ2-7; D possibly uses TRBD1 or TRBD2 (5 bases each). Germline CDR1 reads MNHEY; CDR2 reads SVGAGI. The CDR3 extends over 13 amino acids. With 6 bases removed from V and 3 bases from J, the gap between germline ends came to 12 bases. CDR3 DNA: TGTGCCAGCAGCCCCGGGGCCCACTACGAGCAGTACTTC. Translating it yields CASSPGAHYEQYF.

The chain links TRBV28 to TRBJ1-1; a weak D match, TRBD1 (5 bases). The CDR3 runs 14 residues. The germline V gene encodes CDR1 MDHEN and CDR2 SYDVKM. Trimming pared 3 bases from V and 4 bases from J, leaving 12 bases between. The DNA of the CDR3 is TGTGCCAGCAGTTTCCGCGTTGGGGGCACTGAAGCTTTCTTT. It encodes CASSFRVGGTEAFF.

The V gene is TRBV11-2, the J gene TRBJ2-2; D unclear. Germline-derived CDR1 and CDR2 are SGHAT and FQNNGV. The V end was cut by 5 bases, the J end by 4 bases, with 14 bases between. The CDR3 extends over 15 amino acids. CDR3: CASSPLSEFTGELFF. In DNA form, the CDR3 reads TGTGCCAGCAGCCCCCTTTCCGAGTTCACCGGGGAGCTGTTTTTT.

This chain links TRBV5-4 with TRBJ2-1; tentatively, D is TRBD2 (5 bases). V was trimmed by 2 bases and J by 2 bases, leaving 11 bases between them. There are 15 residues in the CDR3. Germline CDR1 reads SGHNT; CDR2 reads YYREEE (reference sequence). CDR3 in DNA: TGTGCCAGCAGCTTTGGGCTAGCAACCTACAATGAGCAGTTCTTC. Encoded protein: CASSFGLATYNEQFF.

The chain joins TRBV29-1 to TRBJ1-1; D not certain. Deletions cut 6 bases from V and 1 base from J, with 12 bases between. This CDR3 is built from 13 residues. Germline V gene data show CDR1 as SQVTM and CDR2 as ANQGSEA. Written as DNA, the CDR3 is TGCAGCGTGGTGGACGGCAAGAACACTGAAGCTTTCTTT. Translated: CSVVDGKNTEAFF.

The chain is built from TRBV7-2 and TRBJ2-5; TRBD2 aligns across 9 bases. The DNA end favors TRBJ2-7, so the J call may be wrong. The CDR3 has 17 amino acids. Germline V gene data show CDR1 as SGHTA and CDR2 as FQGNSA. The CDR3 DNA reads as TGTGCCAGCAGCTTAAGGACGTCGGCGGGAGGGAGGTACGAGCAGTACTTC. It translates to CASSLRTSAGGRYEQYF.

The rearrangement uses TRBV6-5 and TRBJ1-6; a weak D match, TRBD1 (5 bases). There are 16 residues in the CDR3. Germline-derived CDR1 and CDR2 are MNHEY and SVGAGI. V was shortened by 4 bases and J by 9 bases, with 19 bases between the two germline ends. The DNA of the CDR3 is TGTGCCAGCAGTTGGTTACGGGGGGTTGATCGTTCACCCCTCCACTTT. Translation gives CASSWLRGVDRSPLHF.